These 9 T cell receptor beta chains were all obtained from the same sample, sequenced in a study of early T cells in non-severe SARS-CoV-2 infection. From the 5' RACE reads, TCRdb called clonotypes with MiXCR, one entry per CDR3 protein. The data show 35,000 to 55,000 distinct CDR3 sequences, 20% to 25% seen once. The starting material was whole blood, obtained at baseline. The source of these receptors is an adult who was a healthcare worker with PCR-confirmed SARS-CoV-2 infection or an uninfected control (not recorded which).

The chain has TRBV20-1 and TRBJ2-5, with 11 bases matching TRBD1. This CDR3 region has 14 residues. Germline assignment: CDR1 DFQATT and CDR2 SNEGSKA (reference sequence). Losses at the gene ends were 1 base for V and 4 bases for J; bases not matched to a gene: 2. DNA of the CDR3: TGCAGTGCTAGAGCCGGGACAGGGGGAGAGACCCAGTACTTC. Amino acid sequence: CSARAGTGGETQYF.

V gene TRBV2 combines with J gene TRBJ1-6; D is possibly TRBD1 (5 bases). V was shortened by 4 bases and J by 7 bases, with 11 bases between the two germline ends. This CDR3 is built from 14 residues. Per the germline V gene, CDR1 is SNHLY and CDR2 is FYNNEI. The CDR3 sequence is CASSGTRTNSPLHF. The CDR3 nucleotides are TGTGCCAGCAGTGGGACAAGGACCAATTCACCCCTCCACTTT.

The rearrangement uses TRBV20-1 and TRBJ2-7, with D perhaps given as TRBD1 or TRBD2 (5 bases each). Germline V gene lookup returns CDR1 DFQATT and CDR2 SNEGSKA (reference sequence). V was clipped by 0 bases and J by 3 bases, with 9 bases between them. This CDR3 is built from 13 residues. In DNA, the CDR3 is TGCAGTGCTAGAGACAGGGACCTCTACGAGCAGTACTTC. It is translated as CSARDRDLYEQYF.

This chain links TRBV27 with TRBJ2-1, with a weak D call TRBD2 (6 bases). The V gene's germline CDR1 is MNHEY and CDR2 SMNVEV (reference sequence). The CDR3 covers 14 residues. V dropped 0 bases and J dropped 4 bases, with 7 bases sitting between them. CDR3 sequence: CASSLSRGYNEQFF. The CDR3 DNA reads as TGTGCCAGCAGTTTATCGCGGGGTTACAATGAGCAGTTCTTC.

The chain has TRBV12-3 or TRBV12-4 and TRBJ2-5; 10 bases map to TRBD1. Trimming at V came to 3 bases and at J to 4 bases, leaving 2 bases not matched to a gene. CDR3 size: 14 residues. The CDR3 here is CASSLGTGVETQYF. The CDR3 DNA reads as TGTGCCAGCAGTTTGGGGACAGGGGTAGAGACCCAGTACTTC.

This sequence joins TRBV7-9 and TRBJ1-3; D unresolved. Trimming shortened V by 2 bases and J by 0 bases, and 14 bases separated the two germline ends. The CDR3 totals 17 residues. CDR1 and CDR2 from the germline V gene are SEHNR and FQNEAQ (reference sequence). Here the CDR3 DNA reads TGTGCCAGCAGCTTAAGCAAGGCCGGAACCTCTGGAAACACCATATATTTT. Its protein is CASSLSKAGTSGNTIYF.

The gene calls are TRBV5-6 and TRBJ2-5; 11 positions match TRBD2. Germline lookup yields CDR1 SGHDT and CDR2 YYEEEE. V lost 7 bases and J lost 5; bases outside the gene matches: 7. The CDR3 sequence is 14 residues long. CDR3 nucleotides: TGTGCCAGCTCCCGCCTAGCGGGGGGCGAGACCCAGTACTTC. Protein product: CASSRLAGGETQYF.

Note on this clonotype: Compared with germline, one end of the junction differs, possibly owing to a read error. V and J are TRBV25-1 and TRBJ2-1, with TRBD1 identical over 9 bases. From germline, CDR1 is MGHDK and CDR2 SYGVNS. The length of the CDR3 is 14 residues. CDR3 bases: TGCGCCAGCAGTGTGGGACAGGGCTACAATGAGCAGTTCTTC. Translation: CASSVGQGYNEQFF.

The CDR3 protein is CASSYRGVNQPQHF. In DNA form, the CDR3 reads TGTGCCAGCAGCTACAGGGGCGTAAATCAGCCCCAGCATTTT. The V and J genes are TRBV7-2 and TRBJ1-5, with 7 bases that match TRBD1. From germline, CDR1 is SGHTA and CDR2 FQGNSA. This CDR3 has 14 amino acids. After removal of 4 bases from V and 4 bases from J, the junction contained 4 bases not matched to a gene.